This T cell receptor (beta chain) was recovered during a study of blood T cell repertoires in COVID-19. In the study's own analysis: Reference gene primer amplification yielded estimated nucleated cell counts. This table comes from immunoSEQ multiplex PCR, and its TCRdb copy is limited to in-frame clones, with some not included. The V and J calls and clone size come from that table; D and trimming were worked out from the DNA. The table has 35,000 to 50,000 clones, 82% seen once. CDR1 and CDR2 from the germline V gene are SGHNT and YENEEA. V lost 8 bases to trimming and J lost 2 bases; unmatched junction nucleotides: 6. CDR3 length: 14 residues.

The source of this sequence is a woman in her sixties or seventies with acute or convalescent COVID-19. The sample comprised peripheral blood. This chain connects TRBV11-3 to TRBJ2-1; 7 nucleotides match TRBD2. The CDR3 sequence is CASCKGGTYNEQFF. The CDR3 DNA is TGTGCCAGCTGCAAGGGAGGGACCTACAATGAGCAGTTCTTC.